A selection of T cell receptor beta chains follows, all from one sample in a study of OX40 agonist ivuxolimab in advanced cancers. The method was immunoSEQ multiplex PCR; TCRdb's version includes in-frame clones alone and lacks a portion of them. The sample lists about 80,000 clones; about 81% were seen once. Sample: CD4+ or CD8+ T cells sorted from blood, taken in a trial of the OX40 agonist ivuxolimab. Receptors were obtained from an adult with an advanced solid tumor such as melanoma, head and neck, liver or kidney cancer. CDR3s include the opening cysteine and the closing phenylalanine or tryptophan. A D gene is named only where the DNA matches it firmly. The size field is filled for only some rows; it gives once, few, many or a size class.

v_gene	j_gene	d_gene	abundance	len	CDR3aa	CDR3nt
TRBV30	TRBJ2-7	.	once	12	CAWSVLGNEQYF	TGTGCCTGGAGTGTACTAGGGAACGAGCAGTACTTC
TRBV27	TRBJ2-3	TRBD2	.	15	CASSSPLAGTDTQYF	TGTGCCAGCAGTTCCCCACTAGCGGGGACAGATACGCAGTATTTT
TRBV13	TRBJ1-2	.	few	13	CASSLGTSNGYTF	TGTGCCAGCAGCTTAGGGACTTCTAATGGCTACACCTTC
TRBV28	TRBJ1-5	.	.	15	CASRVNRSPNQPQHF	TGTGCCAGCAGGGTTAACAGGAGCCCCAATCAGCCCCAGCATTTT
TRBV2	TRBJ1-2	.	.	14	CASSVWGASYGYTF	TGTGCCAGCAGTGTTTGGGGGGCGAGCTATGGCTACACCTTC
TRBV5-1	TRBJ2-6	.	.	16	CASSSGQPSGANVLTF	TGCGCCAGCAGCTCCGGACAGCCTTCTGGGGCCAACGTCCTGACTTTC
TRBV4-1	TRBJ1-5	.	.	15	CASSHGPGSNQPQHF	TGCGCCAGCAGCCACGGTCCAGGGAGCAATCAGCCCCAGCATTTT
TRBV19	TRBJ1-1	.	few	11	CASRDRLEAFF	TGTGCCAGTAGGGACAGACTAGAAGCTTTCTTT
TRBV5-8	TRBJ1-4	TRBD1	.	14	CASSSGTGSEKLFF	TGTGCCAGCAGTTCCGGGACAGGGTCTGAAAAACTGTTTTTT
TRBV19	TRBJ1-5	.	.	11	CASSADAFQHF	TGTGCCAGTAGTGCCGACGCTTTCCAGCATTTT
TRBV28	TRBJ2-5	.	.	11	CASSQSKTQYF	TGTGCCAGCAGTCAGAGCAAGACCCAGTACTTC
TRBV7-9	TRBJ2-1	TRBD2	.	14	CASQRGARSNEQFF	TGTGCCAGCCAGCGGGGGGCGAGGAGTAATGAGCAGTTCTTC
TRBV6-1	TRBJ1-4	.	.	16	CASSVLVRPSNEKLFF	TGTGCCAGCAGTGTCCTAGTACGGCCGAGTAATGAAAAACTGTTTTTT
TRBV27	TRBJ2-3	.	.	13	CASNPTSTDTQYF	TGTGCCAGCAACCCTACTAGCACAGATACGCAGTATTTT
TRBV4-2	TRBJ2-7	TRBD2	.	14	CASSLGLAVYEQYF	TGTGCCAGCAGCCTGGGACTAGCGGTTTACGAGCAGTACTTC
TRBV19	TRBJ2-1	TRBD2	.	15	CASRTGLAGLDEQFF	TGTGCCAGTAGAACGGGACTAGCGGGTTTGGATGAGCAGTTCTTC
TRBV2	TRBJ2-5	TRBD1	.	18	CASSAPHNDRGLRETQYF	TGTGCCAGCAGTGCCCCCCACAATGACAGGGGACTCCGGGAGACCCAGTACTTC